Given below is one T cell receptor (beta chain) in context. Its specificity is unknown. The study ran the assay at deep level. TCRdb's copy holds only in-frame clones and misses some; the assay was immunoSEQ multiplex PCR. The sample consists of over 2 million clones, roughly 92% of them appearing once. The V and J ends lost 4 bases and 8 bases respectively, with 21 bases between them. The CDR3 length is 15 residues. CDR1 SGHRS and CDR2 YFSETQ come from the germline V gene. Each donor was a Caucasian adult residing in Nashville, Tennessee. The sample comes from a study of shared clonotypes between healthy human individuals. Whole-study results and caveats: Large sequencing depth failed to make sorted-subset sequencing complete, rarefaction showed. Unshared clonotypes carried lower generation probabilities than those common to all four donors.

The sample taken for sequencing was naive CD4+ T cells from PBMCs. Regarding subset: CD45RA+ positively selected. The sequence came from a young man in good health. Some clones in this sample may be carry-over from other donors' samples. This chain uses TRBV5-1 with TRBJ1-2; D may be TRBD1 (5 bases). In DNA, the CDR3 is TGCGCCAGCAGCCCCTCGGGAGAGGGGAGGGGAGGCTACACCTTC. This translates into CASSPSGEGRGGYTF.